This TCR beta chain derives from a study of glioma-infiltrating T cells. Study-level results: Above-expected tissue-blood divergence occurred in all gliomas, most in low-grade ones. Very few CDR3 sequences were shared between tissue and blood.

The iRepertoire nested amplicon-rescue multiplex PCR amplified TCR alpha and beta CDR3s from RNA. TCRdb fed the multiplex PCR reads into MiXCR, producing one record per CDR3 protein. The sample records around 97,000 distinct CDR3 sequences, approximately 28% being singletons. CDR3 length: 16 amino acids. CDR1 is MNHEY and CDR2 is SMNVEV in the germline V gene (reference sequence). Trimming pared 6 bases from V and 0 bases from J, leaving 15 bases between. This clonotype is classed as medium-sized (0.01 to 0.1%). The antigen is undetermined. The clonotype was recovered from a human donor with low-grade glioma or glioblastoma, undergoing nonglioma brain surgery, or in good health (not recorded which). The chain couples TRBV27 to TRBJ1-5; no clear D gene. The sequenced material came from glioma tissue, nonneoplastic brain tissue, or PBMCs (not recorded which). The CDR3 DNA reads TGTGCCAGCAGGACCGGAACATTGAATAGCAATCAGCCCCAGCATTTT. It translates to CASRTGTLNSNQPQHF.